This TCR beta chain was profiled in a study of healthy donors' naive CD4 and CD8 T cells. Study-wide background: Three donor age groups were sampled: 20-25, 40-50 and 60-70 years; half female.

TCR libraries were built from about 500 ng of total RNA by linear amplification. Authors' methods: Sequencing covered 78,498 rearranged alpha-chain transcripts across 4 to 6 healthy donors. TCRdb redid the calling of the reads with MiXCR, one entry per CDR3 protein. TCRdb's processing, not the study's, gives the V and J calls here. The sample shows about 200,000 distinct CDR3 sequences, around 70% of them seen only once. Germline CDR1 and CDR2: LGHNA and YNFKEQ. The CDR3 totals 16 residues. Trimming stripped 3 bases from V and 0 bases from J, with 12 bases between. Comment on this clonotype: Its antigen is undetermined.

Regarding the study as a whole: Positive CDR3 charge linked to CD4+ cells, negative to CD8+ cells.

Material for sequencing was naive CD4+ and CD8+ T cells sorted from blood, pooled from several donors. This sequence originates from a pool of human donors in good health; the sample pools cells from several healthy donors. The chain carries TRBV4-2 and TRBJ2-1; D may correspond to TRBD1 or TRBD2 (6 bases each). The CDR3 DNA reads TGTGCCAGCAGCCAGGAGGGGGATGGCTCCTACAATGAGCAGTTCTTC. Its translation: CASSQEGDGSYNEQFF.